Following are 29 T cell receptor beta chains from one sample sequenced in a study of blood T cell repertoires in COVID-19. Only in-frame clones appear in the TCRdb table, and some are missing; sequencing was by immunoSEQ multiplex PCR. This sample has about 130,000 clones, with roughly 79% found just once. The sample comprised peripheral blood. The receptors shown here come from a human donor in a cohort sampled during active COVID-19.

CDR3 amino acids: CASSERTGQGAEAFF. The CDR3 DNA reads as TGCGCCAGCAGTGAGCGGACAGGACAGGGCGCTGAAGCTTTCTTT. V gene TRBV10-2 combines with J gene TRBJ1-1, with TRBD1 matching over 8 bases. In germline, CDR1 is WSHSY, CDR2 SAAADI. This CDR3 comprises 15 residues. The J segment lost 6 bases and the V segment lost 2 bases, leaving 8 bases of the junction unmatched.

The rearrangement joins TRBV6-5 to TRBJ2-3, with a possible D match to TRBD1 (7 bases). Germline CDR1 is MNHEY and CDR2 is SVGAGI. V gave up 5 bases and J gave up 2 bases, with 14 bases separating them. The CDR3 covers 15 residues. This CDR3 is CASSRGDRDTDTQYF. The CDR3 region has the DNA TGTGCCAGCAGTAGGGGGGACAGAGACACAGATACGCAGTATTTT.

This clone occurred a few times. The J gene is TRBJ2-5, the V gene TRBV19; the D is unclear. This CDR3 comprises 14 residues. V was cut by 4 bases and J by 1 base, with 10 bases left in between. Looked up from germline, CDR1 is LNHDA and CDR2 is SQIVND (reference sequence). DNA for the CDR3: TGTGCCAGTAGTAACAGAGATCGCCAAGAGACCCAGTACTTC. This translates into CASSNRDRQETQYF.

The chain's CDR3 is CASSLDSGQLGPATNEKLFF. The CDR3 DNA reads TGCGCCAGCAGCTTGGATTCCGGACAGCTAGGGCCCGCAACTAATGAAAAACTGTTTTTT. This chain connects TRBV5-1 to TRBJ1-4; TRBD1 is a possible D gene (6 bases). CDR3 length equals 20 residues. V was clipped by 0 bases and J by 0 bases, with 21 bases between them. Germline V lookup: CDR1 SGHRS, CDR2 YFSETQ.

V usage is TRBV5-1 and J usage is TRBJ1-1, with a possible D match to TRBD1 (6 bases). The CDR3 runs 15 residues. V was cut by 4 bases and J by 1 base, with 14 bases left in between. Looked up from germline, CDR1 is SGHRS and CDR2 is YFSETQ. In nucleotides, the CDR3 is TGCGCCAGCAGCCCTAGGGAGGGGGGGAACACTGAAGCTTTCTTT. This gives the protein CASSPREGGNTEAFF. Based on the CDR3 plus reference TRBV5-1 and TRBJ1-1, the full variable domain is KAGVTQTPRYLIKTRGQQVTLSCSPISGHRSVSWYQQTPGQGLQFLFEYFSETQRNKGNFPGRFSGRQFSNSRSEMNVSTLELGDSALYLCASSPREGGNTEAFFGQGTRLTVV.

This chain links TRBV19 with TRBJ2-2; 7 bases map to TRBD2. Germline lookup yields CDR1 LNHDA and CDR2 SQIVND (reference sequence). This CDR3 is 13 amino acids long. V gave up 4 bases and J gave up 5 bases; unmatched junction bases: 1. The CDR3 DNA is TGTGCCAGTAGTAACGGGGGGACCGGGGAGCTGTTTTTT. Translating it yields CASSNGGTGELFF. Full variable domain (remainder filled in from reference TRBV19 and TRBJ2-2): DGGITQSPKYLFRKEGQNVTLSCEQNLNHDAMYWYRQDPGQGLRLIYYSQIVNDFQKGDIAEGYSVSREKKESFPLTVTSAQKNPTAFYLCASSNGGTGELFFGEGSRLTVL.

The chain employs TRBV4-1 and TRBJ2-7, with a possible D match to TRBD1 (5 bases). Germline CDR1 reads MGHRA; CDR2 reads YSYEKL. CDR3 size: 13 residues. Between the trimmed V and J ends, which lost 0 bases and 4 bases, there was a span of 7 bases. CDR3 bases: TGCGCCAGCAGCCAAGATCGACAGTACGAGCAGTACTTC. Translation gives CASSQDRQYEQYF.

As to this clone: A junction end diverges from the germline sequence, so it may reflect a read error. The J gene is TRBJ2-7, the V gene TRBV18; weak D call: TRBD1 (5 bases). The germline V gene encodes CDR1 KGHSH and CDR2 LQKENI. The CDR3 extends over 13 amino acids. The CDR3 is CASSGADNYEQCF. The CDR3 region has the DNA TGTGCCAGCTCAGGGGCCGACAACTACGAGCAGTGCTTC.

The V gene is TRBV7-9, the J gene TRBJ1-1, with D possibly being TRBD1 (6 bases). Trimming pared 5 bases from V and 1 base from J, leaving 14 bases between. The CDR3 is 15 residues long. Germline CDR1 SEHNR, CDR2 FQNEAQ (reference sequence). CDR3 coding DNA: TGTGCCAGCAGCCCTACGACAGGTGGGAACACTGAAGCTTTCTTT. It specifies CASSPTTGGNTEAFF. The variable domain in full, with the rest retrieved from reference TRBV7-9 and TRBJ1-1, is DTGVSQNPRHKITKRGQNVTFRCDPISEHNRLYWYRQTLGQGPEFLTYFQNEAQLEKSRLLSDRFSAERPKGSFSTLEIQRTEQGDSAMYLCASSPTTGGNTEAFFGQGTRLTVV.

This chain joins TRBV2 and TRBJ1-4; D gene ambiguous. The CDR3 covers 13 residues. V lost 6 bases, J lost 6 bases, and 11 bases lay in between. CDR1 and CDR2 (germline): SNHLY, FYNNEI. CDR3 in amino acids: CASSADWDEKLFF. CDR3 DNA: TGTGCCAGCAGCGCGGACTGGGATGAAAAACTGTTTTTT.

The V and J genes are TRBV19 and TRBJ2-3; D possibly corresponds to TRBD2 (5 bases). Per the germline V gene, CDR1 is LNHDA and CDR2 is SQIVND (reference sequence). The V end was cut by 5 bases, the J end by 4 bases, with 10 bases between. The CDR3 is 13 residues long. CDR3 amino acids: CASSADYPDTQYF. The CDR3 DNA reads TGTGCCAGTAGTGCAGACTACCCAGATACGCAGTATTTT.

This chain joins TRBV7-8 and TRBJ2-3; TRBD2 aligns across 10 bases. V trimming: 2 bases; J trimming: 2 bases; junction bases outside the gene matches: 4. The CDR3 sequence is 16 residues long. CDR1 and CDR2 from the germline V gene are SGHVS and FQNEAQ. CDR3 DNA: TGTGCCAGCAGCTTAAGGCTAGCGGGGGTCACAGATACGCAGTATTTT. This sequence encodes CASSLRLAGVTDTQYF.

This CDR3 reads CATRRSGGAYGDTQYF. The CDR3 coding sequence is TGCGCCACCAGGAGGAGCGGGGGGGCCTATGGAGATACGCAGTATTTT. This chain connects TRBV10-2 to TRBJ2-3, with 10 bases matching TRBD2. The V and J ends lost 10 bases and 5 bases, in that order; junction bases with no gene match: 15. The CDR3 has 16 amino acids. Germline CDR1 and CDR2: WSHSY and SAAADI.

The chain is built from TRBV9 and TRBJ1-1; 9 bases match TRBD1. The germline V gene encodes CDR1 SGDLS and CDR2 YYNGEE. The CDR3 loop spans 18 amino acids. Trimming took 0 bases from V and 7 from J; bases not matched to a gene: 16. CDR3 protein: CASSVDPGTGPLRVEAFF. CDR3 coding DNA: TGTGCCAGCAGCGTAGACCCCGGGACAGGGCCTCTGAGGGTTGAAGCTTTCTTT.

The V gene is TRBV7-6, the J gene TRBJ2-3; 10 nucleotides line up with TRBD1. The germline CDR1 and CDR2 sequences are SGHVS and FNYEAQ. The CDR3 extends over 16 amino acids. After removal of 3 bases from V and 5 bases from J, the junction contained 8 bases not matched to a gene. The CDR3, as DNA: TGTGCCAGCAGCTTGGGGGGGACAGGGGAGCAAGATACGCAGTATTTT. Encoded protein: CASSLGGTGEQDTQYF.

This clone showed up just a few times. The V call is TRBV4-1, the J call TRBJ1-4; 9 bases fit TRBD1. The germline V gene encodes CDR1 MGHRA and CDR2 YSYEKL. V was pared by 4 bases and J by 0 bases, with 9 bases of the junction left unmatched. This CDR3 is 18 amino acids long. The CDR3 DNA reads TGCGCCAGCAGCCGCACTCCGGGACAGGGAACAACTAATGAAAAACTGTTTTTT. Its protein is CASSRTPGQGTTNEKLFF.

In its sample, this clone was seen a few times. The CDR3 loop is CASSPGQSKAFF. The CDR3, as DNA: TGTGCCAGCAGCCCAGGACAGAGTAAAGCTTTCTTT. The rearrangement joins TRBV12-3 or TRBV12-4 to TRBJ1-1, with a possible D match to TRBD1 (6 bases). This CDR3 has 12 residues. V was pared by 6 bases and J by 9 bases, with 14 bases between.

The rearrangement joins TRBV6-5 to TRBJ1-1, with TRBD1 as a possible D gene (5 bases). The CDR3 runs 14 residues. The germline CDR1 and CDR2 sequences are MNHEY and SVGAGI. Between the trimmed V and J ends, which lost 6 bases and 0 bases, there was a span of 11 bases. The CDR3: CASRSGNMNTEAFF. In DNA, the CDR3 is TGTGCCAGCAGGTCAGGGAACATGAACACTGAAGCTTTCTTT.

The CDR3 loop is CASSRGQGTPEAFF. CDR3 DNA sequence: TGTGCCAGCAGCAGGGGACAGGGAACCCCTGAAGCTTTCTTT. V and J are TRBV5-5 and TRBJ1-1; 9 bases align to TRBD1. Germline V gives CDR1 SGHKS, CDR2 YYEKEE (reference sequence). The CDR3 loop spans 14 amino acids. Germline trimming cut 4 bases from V and 6 bases from J; bases unmatched to any gene: 7.

The rearrangement links TRBV30 to TRBJ2-7; D perhaps matches TRBD2 (6 bases). The germline V gene has CDR1 GTSNPN and CDR2 SVGIG (reference sequence). The CDR3 covers 14 residues. V was shortened by 0 bases and J by 3 bases, with 12 bases between the two germline ends. CDR3 amino acids: CAWSVRGSSYEQYF. Written as DNA, the CDR3 is TGTGCCTGGAGTGTGCGGGGAAGCAGCTACGAGCAGTACTTC.

The chain combines TRBV29-1 with TRBJ2-7; TRBD1 matches at 8 bases. V lost 7 bases and J lost 5; bases outside the gene matches: 7. The length of the CDR3 is 12 residues. Germline V gene sequence: CDR1 SQVTM, CDR2 ANQGSEA. CDR3 in DNA: TGCAGCGCCGACAGGGGCGGCGACGAGCAGTACTTC. This translates into CSADRGGDEQYF.

Only one count was recorded for this clone. The chain uses TRBV14 and TRBJ1-1, with a tentative D call TRBD1 (5 bases). The V gene lost 6 bases and the J gene lost 5 bases, with 13 bases spanning the gap. Germline V gives CDR1 SGHDN, CDR2 FVKESK. The CDR3 contains 13 residues. CDR3 residues: CASSLGRGTEAFF. Written as DNA, the CDR3 is TGTGCCAGCAGTCTGGGGCGCGGTACTGAAGCTTTCTTT. The whole variable domain, remainder taken from reference TRBV14 and TRBJ1-1, is EAGVTQFPSHSVIEKGQTVTLRCDPISGHDNLYWYRRVMGKEIKFLLHFVKESKQDESGMPNNRFLAERTGGTYSTLKVQPAELEDSGVYFCASSLGRGTEAFFGQGTRLTVV.

The genes are TRBV6-5 and TRBJ1-3; possible D gene TRBD1, 5 bases. V gave up 2 bases and J gave up 9 bases, with 14 bases separating them. Germline V CDR1 and CDR2: MNHEY, SVGAGI. This CDR3 is built from 14 residues. DNA of the CDR3: TGTGCCAGCAGTTACAGGAACAGCGGGGGCACCATATATTTT. Translating it yields CASSYRNSGGTIYF.

CDR3 in DNA: TGTGCCAGCAGCCAGTCCAGGGCAGGCGGAGCTTTCTTT. Translation: CASSQSRAGGAFF. The chain has TRBV3-1 (or the pseudogene TRBV3-2) and TRBJ1-1, with D tentatively TRBD1 (5 bases). V was clipped by 3 bases and J by 10 bases, with 15 bases between them. This CDR3 region has 13 residues. CDR1 LGHDT and CDR2 YNNKEL come from the germline V gene (reference sequence).

The chain couples TRBV7-6 to TRBJ2-3; TRBD1 aligns across 8 bases. Looked up from germline, CDR1 is SGHVS and CDR2 is FNYEAQ. This CDR3 has 17 amino acids. After removal of 2 bases from V and 2 bases from J, the junction contained 9 bases not matched to a gene. CDR3 coding DNA: TGTGCCAGCAGCTTAATTGTAGGACAGGGTAACACAGATACGCAGTATTTT. Protein sequence: CASSLIVGQGNTDTQYF. The full variable domain, its missing parts supplied by reference TRBV7-6 and TRBJ2-3, is GAGVSQSPRYKVTKRGQDVALRCDPISGHVSLYWYRQALGQGPEFLTYFNYEAQQDKSGLPNDRFSAERPEGSISTLTIQRTEQRDSAMYRCASSLIVGQGNTDTQYFGPGTRLTVL.

This sequence joins TRBV3-1 (or the pseudogene TRBV3-2) and TRBJ1-1; unclear D gene. This CDR3 comprises 16 residues. V lost 0 bases, J lost 2 bases, and 13 bases lay in between. The germline V gene encodes CDR1 LGHDT and CDR2 YNNKEL (reference sequence). The CDR3 sequence: CASSQEPRLINTEAFF. The CDR3 nucleotides read TGTGCCAGCAGCCAAGAACCTCGACTAATAAACACTGAAGCTTTCTTT.

This clone was recorded at least ten times. The chain joins TRBV28 to TRBJ1-1, with D tentatively TRBD1 (5 bases). V shed 6 bases and J shed 1 base, with 12 bases lying between them. Germline CDR1 is MDHEN and CDR2 is SYDVKM. The CDR3 is 14 residues long. The CDR3 protein is CASRPDSTNTEAFF. As DNA, the CDR3 is TGTGCCAGCAGACCCGACAGTACGAACACTGAAGCTTTCTTT.

This clone appeared a single time. J is TRBJ2-7 and V is TRBV28; D possibly corresponds to TRBD1 (6 bases). Trimming cost V 5 bases and J 0 bases, with 14 bases left between them. Germline CDR1 reads MDHEN; CDR2 reads SYDVKM. The CDR3 covers 15 residues. As DNA, the CDR3 is TGTGCCAGCAGTGAACAGGGCCTTAGCTCCTACGAGCAGTACTTC. The encoded protein is CASSEQGLSSYEQYF.

J is TRBJ1-1 and V is TRBV28; no clear D gene. The CDR3 is 14 amino acids. Germline V gene sequence: CDR1 MDHEN, CDR2 SYDVKM. The germline V and J ends were trimmed by 8 bases and 3 bases, with 16 bases remaining between them. The CDR3 region has the DNA TGTGCCAGCCGCCTGGGAGTGGGGTACACTGAAGCTTTCTTT. Translating gives CASRLGVGYTEAFF.